These 4 T cell receptor beta chains share one sample of origin, sequenced in a study of T-cell memory formation after mild COVID-19. TCRdb analysed the 5' RACE reads with MiXCR anew, one entry per CDR3 protein. The table shows roughly 100,000 distinct CDR3 sequences, with over 15% occurring only once. Sequenced input: PBMCs or a T cell subset sorted from them (not recorded which). Receptors originate from an adult woman who had mild COVID-19 (a few samples of this study predate the infection). Cell type and time point are not known.

The chain has TRBV30 and TRBJ2-1; D is perhaps TRBD2 (5 bases). CDR3 length: 13 residues. CDR1 GTSNPN and CDR2 SVGIG come from the germline V gene (reference sequence). V was shortened by 0 bases and J by 7 bases, with 10 bases between the two germline ends. CDR3 residues: CAWSVGLYNEQFF. For the CDR3, the DNA is TGTGCCTGGAGTGTAGGACTCTATAATGAGCAGTTCTTC.

CDR3 region: CASSWAGGADTQYF. The CDR3 DNA is TGTGCCTCCTCGTGGGCTGGGGGCGCAGATACGCAGTATTTT. The rearrangement links TRBV7-6 to TRBJ2-3; perhaps TRBD1 as D (6 bases). The CDR3 length is 14 residues. The V end lost 11 bases, the J end lost 4 bases, and 19 bases lay between the germline ends. Germline loops: CDR1 SGHVS, CDR2 FNYEAQ.

V is TRBV11-3 and J is TRBJ2-1; D might be TRBD1 (5 bases). CDR1 is SGHNT and CDR2 is YENEEA in the germline V gene. The CDR3 runs 16 residues. The V and J ends lost 4 bases and 6 bases respectively, with 19 bases between them. As DNA, the CDR3 is TGTGCCAGCAGCTCGCCCCACTTCAGGGTTATCAATGAGCAGTTCTTC. This sequence encodes CASSSPHFRVINEQFF.

This chain connects TRBV18 to TRBJ1-6; D not resolved. The V and J ends lost 0 bases and 5 bases respectively, with 5 bases between them. This CDR3 contains 14 residues. CDR1 is KGHSH and CDR2 is LQKENI in the germline V gene. The CDR3 loop is CASSPPIDNSPLHF. The DNA of the CDR3 is TGTGCCAGCTCACCACCCATAGATAATTCACCCCTCCACTTT.